The 19 T cell receptor beta chains presented below share a single source sample, sequenced in a study of cytomegalovirus exposure and HLA in healthy donors (dated by TCRdb to 2015 to 2018). Receptor libraries were prepared by the immunoSEQ multiplex PCR assay. For the multiplex PCR, a mixture combining 60 forward primers for TCR Vbeta segments and 13 reverse primers for TCR Jbeta segments was used. TCRdb obtained this table from immuneACCESS and retained in-frame rearrangements with V and J assigned. These tables miss some clones; where compared with another copy, unresolved V genes account for less than half of the shortfall, and the remainder is unexplained. This sample is represented by some 150,000 clones; roughly 85% of them were singletons. The top ten clonotypes cover about 2.1% of the sample. Sequenced input: PBMCs. The receptors stem from a woman aged 18-30 years in good health and CMV-seronegative.

As concerns this clone: A junction boundary mismatches the germline segment, possibly from a read error. The chain employs TRBV7-7 and TRBJ2-3; 9 nucleotides line up with TRBD2. CDR1 and CDR2 from the germline V gene are SSHAT and FNYEAQ (reference sequence). The CDR3 is made up of 16 amino acids. The CDR3 nucleotides are TGTGCTAGCAGCTTTGGCAGCGGGAGGTGGGCAGATACGCAGTATTTT. Translated, it gives CASSFGSGRWADTQYF. The full variable domain, with the rest looked up from reference TRBV7-7 and TRBJ2-3, is GAGVSQSPRYKVTKRGQDVTLRCDPISSHATLYWYQQALGQGPEFLTYFNYEAQPDKSGLPSDRFSAERPEGSISTLTIQRTEQRDSAMYRCASSFGSGRWADTQYFGPGTRLTVL.

The genes are TRBV11-2 and TRBJ2-7, with D perhaps matching TRBD2 (6 bases). Trimming removed 3 bases at V and 3 bases at J, with 21 bases between. Germline CDR1 and CDR2: SGHAT and FQNNGV. This CDR3 comprises 17 residues. The DNA of the CDR3 is TGTGCCAGCAGCTTTAGGGGTTCGGCCAGGGACTTCTACGAGCAGTACTTC. It codes for CASSFRGSARDFYEQYF. Filled out from reference TRBV11-2 and TRBJ2-7, the complete variable domain reads EAGVAQSPRYKIIEKRQSVAFWCNPISGHATLYWYQQILGQGPKLLIQFQNNGVVDDSQLPKDRFSAERLKGVDSTLKIQPAKLEDSAVYLCASSFRGSARDFYEQYFGPGTRLTVT.

The chain combines TRBV29-1 with TRBJ2-7, with TRBD1 identical over 7 bases. CDR1 is SQVTM and CDR2 is ANQGSEA in the germline V gene. Trimming took 6 bases from V and 4 from J; bases not matched to a gene: 12. This CDR3 region has 14 residues. CDR3 nucleotides: TGCAGCGTAGGCGCACGGACAGGACTGTACGAGCAGTACTTC. It translates to CSVGARTGLYEQYF.

The chain uses TRBV28 and TRBJ2-3, with 16 bases identical to TRBD2. Germline V lookup: CDR1 MDHEN, CDR2 SYDVKM. CDR3 size: 19 residues. J was trimmed by 5 bases and V by 6 bases; bases with no gene match: 14. The CDR3 sequence: CASRASLGTSGGAGDTQYF. DNA for the CDR3: TGTGCCAGCAGGGCCTCCCTTGGGACTAGCGGGGGGGCAGGAGATACGCAGTATTTT.

This clone has just one count. V gene TRBV5-1 combines with J gene TRBJ2-3; the D gene is possibly TRBD1 (6 bases). The CDR3 spans 15 residues. Germline CDR1 and CDR2: SGHRS and YFSETQ. V was pared by 3 bases and J by 0 bases, with 11 bases between. CDR3 in DNA: TGCGCCAGCAGCTCGAGGGACACCAGCACAGATACGCAGTATTTT. This sequence encodes CASSSRDTSTDTQYF.

V gene TRBV9 combines with J gene TRBJ2-7, with 7 bases lining up with TRBD2. CDR1 SGDLS and CDR2 YYNGEE come from the germline V gene. This CDR3 is built from 15 residues. Trimming removed 0 bases from V and 3 bases from J; junction bases left unmatched: 6. CDR3 sequence reads: CASSVGAGDSYEQYF. The CDR3 DNA reads TGTGCCAGCAGCGTAGGGGCGGGAGACAGCTACGAGCAGTACTTC.

The CDR3, as DNA: TGTGCCAGCAGCCGTCGGGGGGTGAACACTGAAGCTTTCTTT. The encoded protein is CASSRRGVNTEAFF. The chain has TRBV11-2 and TRBJ1-1, with D perhaps matching TRBD1 (5 bases). V shed 5 bases and J shed 0 bases, with 10 bases lying between them. Germline assignment: CDR1 SGHAT and CDR2 FQNNGV. The CDR3 is made up of 14 amino acids.

This rearrangement joins TRBV10-3 to TRBJ1-3, with D possibly TRBD1 on 6 matching bases. V lost 10 bases and J 2 bases, leaving 15 bases between the germline ends. Looked up from germline, CDR1 is ENHRY and CDR2 is SYGVKD. The CDR3 covers 14 residues. The DNA for the CDR3 is TGTGCCAGCCGCCCAGGGGAAGCTGGAAACACCATATATTTT. It encodes CASRPGEAGNTIYF.

The rearrangement joins TRBV9 to TRBJ2-1, with 7 bases lining up with TRBD2. The junction had 7 bases not matched to a gene; V was cut back by 4 bases and J by 0 bases. Germline V lookup: CDR1 SGDLS, CDR2 YYNGEE. The CDR3 covers 16 residues. The CDR3 loop is CASSRGPSGSYNEQFF. DNA for the CDR3: TGTGCCAGCAGCAGAGGGCCTAGCGGCTCCTACAATGAGCAGTTCTTC.

V gene TRBV14 combines with J gene TRBJ2-7; D may be TRBD2 (5 bases). The CDR3 loop spans 19 amino acids. Germline V CDR1 and CDR2: SGHDN, FVKESK. V was clipped by 4 bases and J by 4 bases, with 29 bases between them. The CDR3 DNA sequence: TGTGCCAGCAGCCCGGGTGGGCTAGCTTCCTATTGGAATTTATACGAGCAGTACTTC. Translated, it gives CASSPGGLASYWNLYEQYF.

The rearrangement links TRBV6-5 to TRBJ1-4; maybe TRBD1 (6 bases). V lost 10 bases and J lost 7, with 19 bases in between. The germline gives CDR1 MNHEY, CDR2 SVGAGI. The CDR3 consists of 14 residues. Here the CDR3 reads CATRGILGGEKLFF. Here the CDR3 DNA reads TGTGCCACCCGGGGAATCCTAGGGGGTGAAAAACTGTTTTTT.

For this clone: Other nucleotide sequences in the sample specify the same CDR3. CDR3 residues: CASTGGGGYGYTF. CDR3 in DNA: TGTGCCAGCACTGGGGGCGGTGGCTATGGCTACACCTTC. The chain employs TRBV28 and TRBJ1-2; perhaps TRBD1 as D (6 bases). Per germline, CDR1 MDHEN and CDR2 SYDVKM. This CDR3 is 13 amino acids long. Deletions cut 7 bases from V and 4 bases from J, with 13 bases between.

The chain combines TRBV6-1 with TRBJ1-2; no firm D call. The germline gives CDR1 MNHNS, CDR2 SASEGT. Trimming left V 5 bases short and J 3 bases short, with 16 bases between. The CDR3 loop spans 15 amino acids. The CDR3 DNA reads TGTGCCAGCAGTACCCGACCTGGAGAGTACTATGGCTACACCTTC. Protein sequence: CASSTRPGEYYGYTF.

The rearrangement joins TRBV6-5 to TRBJ2-5; 8 nucleotides align to TRBD2. CDR3 length: 13 residues. Unmatched junction bases numbered 5, after V lost 4 bases and J lost 7 bases. Germline V gives CDR1 MNHEY, CDR2 SVGAGI. CDR3 protein: CASSSREGWTQYF. In DNA, the CDR3 is TGTGCCAGCAGTTCCCGGGAGGGGTGGACCCAGTACTTC.

This chain joins TRBV19 and TRBJ1-2; 10 bases line up with TRBD1. The V and J ends lost 7 bases and 9 bases, in that order; junction bases with no gene match: 8. The CDR3 length is 13 residues. Germline CDR1 LNHDA, CDR2 SQIVND (reference sequence). The CDR3 here is CASNPGQGSRYTF. DNA of the CDR3: TGTGCCAGTAACCCGGGACAGGGGAGTCGCTACACCTTC.

The V call is TRBV6-1, the J call TRBJ2-1; D not certain. V lost 6 bases, J lost 3 bases, and 9 bases lay in between. Germline V gene lookup returns CDR1 MNHNS and CDR2 SASEGT. The CDR3 runs 13 residues. The CDR3 here is CASRSYGYNEQFF. The CDR3 coding sequence is TGTGCCAGCAGGTCCTACGGCTACAATGAGCAGTTCTTC.

The V call is TRBV5-1, the J call TRBJ1-2; the match to TRBD1 covers 8 bases. CDR1 and CDR2 from the germline V gene are SGHRS and YFSETQ. Trimming removed 4 bases from V and 6 bases from J; junction bases left unmatched: 8. The CDR3 is 14 residues long. CDR3 DNA sequence: TGCGCCAGCAGCCTAGACAGGGGCCAGGATGGCTACACCTTC. Protein: CASSLDRGQDGYTF.

The CDR3: CATSRDPGLAGGQYEQYF. CDR3 nucleotide sequence: TGTGCCACCAGCAGAGATCCCGGACTAGCGGGAGGGCAATACGAGCAGTACTTC. The chain recombines TRBV15 with TRBJ2-5; TRBD2 aligns across 15 bases. The J call may be mistaken, given a closer DNA end match to TRBJ2-7. CDR3 size: 18 residues. Per the germline V gene, CDR1 is LNHNV and CDR2 is YYDKDF (reference sequence).

The chain links TRBV5-1 to TRBJ2-5, with D tentatively TRBD1 (6 bases). The DNA end favors TRBJ2-7, so the J call may be wrong. The CDR3 consists of 15 residues. Germline CDR1 and CDR2: SGHRS and YFSETQ. The CDR3 DNA reads as TGCGCCAGCAGCTTGGTATGGGGGCCCTCCTACGAGCAGTACTTC. This translates into CASSLVWGPSYEQYF.